This is a list of T cell receptor beta chains from one sample in a study of blood T cells in healthy people across ages. TCRdb recomputed calls from the 5' RACE reads with MiXCR, one row per CDR3 protein. The data contain 1,500,000 or so distinct CDR3 sequences, around 40% of them singletons. Specimen: blood. The source is a woman younger than 30 in good health. The CDR3 runs from the conserved cysteine through the conserved F or W. Each record gives: J gene, V gene, clone size, D gene, CDR3 protein, CDR3 DNA. The D gene is left open where the match is weak. Rows may omit the clone size; those that give it use once, few, many or a size class.

>TRBJ2-3|TRBV6-5|few|.
CASSYFPRRDTDTQYF
TGTGCCAGCAGTTATTTCCCTCGACGGGACACAGATACGCAGTATTTT
>TRBJ2-7|TRBV27|.|.
CASSEVSALYEQYF
TGTGCCAGCAGTGAAGTCTCCGCCCTCTACGAGCAGTACTTC
>TRBJ1-4|TRBV25-1|.|.
CASSEYEGDATNEKLFF
TGTGCCAGCAGTGAATACGAAGGGGATGCAACTAATGAAAAACTGTTTTTT
>TRBJ2-5|TRBV15|few|.
CVTSRDLGGQETQYF
TGTGTCACCAGCAGAGATCTCGGAGGCCAGGAGACCCAGTACTTC
>TRBJ2-3|TRBV15|few|.
CATSARVVTDTQYF
TGTGCCACCAGCGCAAGGGTGGTTACAGATACGCAGTATTTT
>TRBJ2-7|TRBV9|few|TRBD1
CASSVGGQVYEQYF
TGTGCCAGCAGCGTAGGGGGACAGGTCTACGAGCAGTACTTC
>TRBJ1-4|TRBV6-5|.|.
CASSYSGSHTEKLFF
TGTGCCAGCAGTTACTCTGGGTCCCACACGGAAAAACTGTTTTTT
>TRBJ2-7|TRBV27|few|TRBD2
CASRGTSGIIYEQYF
TGTGCCAGCAGAGGGACTAGCGGGATAATCTACGAGCAGTACTTC
>TRBJ2-2|TRBV7-2|.|.
CASSYPLGGAGELFF
TGTGCCAGCAGCTACCCCTTGGGGGGCGCCGGGGAGCTGTTTTTT
>TRBJ2-7|TRBV7-9|few|TRBD2
CASSSAGLAGADEQYF
TGTGCCAGCAGCTCCGCCGGACTAGCGGGAGCTGACGAGCAGTACTTC
>TRBJ2-6|TRBV7-6|.|TRBD1
CASSPLRFGTGSGSGANVLTF
TGTGCCAGCAGCCCTCTTCGATTCGGGACAGGATCAGGGTCTGGGGCCAACGTCCTGACTTTC
>TRBJ2-7|TRBV7-2|.|TRBD2
CVSSLGLAGNNEQYF
TGTGTCAGCAGCCTGGGACTAGCGGGCAACAATGAGCAGTACTTC
>TRBJ2-3|TRBV6-6|few|.
CASSYRTVASTDTQYF
TGTGCCAGCAGTTACCGTACAGTAGCTAGCACAGATACGCAGTATTTT
>TRBJ1-1|TRBV6-2/TRBV6-3|few|.
CASSALGHMNTEAFF
TGTGCCAGCAGTGCCCTAGGACACATGAACACTGAAGCTTTCTTT
>TRBJ2-1|TRBV7-2|.|TRBD1
CASSIGQGASYNEQFF
TGTGCCAGCAGCATCGGACAGGGGGCTTCCTACAATGAGCAGTTCTTC
>TRBJ1-6|TRBV25-1|few|.
CARARVRGTYNSPLHF
TGTGCCAGGGCTCGGGTAAGGGGGACCTATAATTCACCCCTCCACTTT
>TRBJ2-6|TRBV4-3|few|.
CASSQPGASGANVLTF
TGCGCCAGCAGCCAACCAGGAGCCTCTGGGGCCAACGTCCTGACTTTC
>TRBJ1-3|TRBV29-1|.|.
CSAGTSGNTIYF
TGCAGCGCTGGGACTTCTGGAAACACCATATATTTT
>TRBJ2-3|TRBV13|.|.
CASSLSQTSYTDTQYF
TGTGCCAGCAGCTTATCCCAGACTAGTTACACAGATACGCAGTATTTT
>TRBJ2-1|TRBV5-1|many|.
CASSSSSSLMYNEQFF
TGCGCCAGCAGCTCATCCTCCAGCCTCATGTACAATGAGCAGTTCTTC
>TRBJ2-7|TRBV6-2/TRBV6-3|.|TRBD1
CASSYFRDRGLYEQYF
TGTGCCAGCAGTTACTTTCGGGACAGGGGACTCTACGAGCAGTACTTC
>TRBJ2-7|TRBV2|.|TRBD2
CASSVLAGGYNEQYF
TGTGCCAGCAGTGTACTAGCGGGGGGGTACAATGAGCAGTACTTC
>TRBJ2-1|TRBV12-3/TRBV12-4|.|TRBD1
CASSQTGNSYNEQFF
TGTGCCAGCAGTCAGACAGGGAATTCCTACAATGAGCAGTTCTTC
>TRBJ2-5|TRBV9|.|.
CASSVATNRQETQYF
TGTGCCAGCAGCGTAGCTACGAACAGGCAAGAGACCCAGTACTTC
>TRBJ1-1|TRBV29-1|few|.
CSVDGVGGARTEAFF
TGCAGCGTTGATGGGGTCGGGGGTGCTCGGACTGAAGCTTTCTTT
>TRBJ2-7|TRBV20-1|few|.
CSALRQRHPYEQYF
TGCAGTGCTCTTCGACAGCGCCACCCCTACGAGCAGTACTTC
>TRBJ2-3|TRBV7-6|.|TRBD1
CASSPFTGGETDTQYF
TGTGCCAGCAGCCCCTTTACAGGGGGCGAAACAGATACGCAGTATTTT
>TRBJ1-1|TRBV20-1|.|.
CSAPDQPEVNTEAFF
TGCAGTGCCCCCGACCAACCGGAGGTGAACACTGAAGCTTTCTTT
>TRBJ1-1|TRBV9|.|.
CASSVGALNTEAFF
TGTGCCAGCAGCGTAGGGGCACTGAACACTGAAGCTTTCTTT
>TRBJ2-1|TRBV7-9|.|.
CASSFETSEQFF
TGTGCCAGCAGCTTTGAAACTAGCGAGCAGTTCTTC
>TRBJ1-5|TRBV5-8|.|.
CASSSPGQSYSNQPQHF
TGTGCCAGCAGCTCACCGGGGCAGAGCTATAGCAATCAGCCCCAGCATTTT
>TRBJ1-1|TRBV29-1|.|TRBD1
CSVLGTGGNTEAFF
TGCAGCGTTTTGGGAACAGGGGGGAACACTGAAGCTTTCTTT
>TRBJ2-3|TRBV7-3|few|.
CASSLTPLGDTQYF
TGTGCCAGCAGCTTAACTCCTCTCGGGGATACGCAGTATTTT
>TRBJ1-2|TRBV11-2|few|.
CASSLEVRFYGYTF
TGTGCCAGCAGCTTAGAGGTCAGGTTCTATGGCTACACCTTC
>TRBJ2-5|TRBV7-8|few|TRBD1
CASSPRDRQKETQYF
TGTGCCAGCAGCCCCCGGGACAGACAAAAAGAGACCCAGTACTTC
>TRBJ2-7|TRBV29-1|.|TRBD2
CSVEVATSGYYNEQYF
TGCAGCGTTGAAGTTGCAACTAGCGGGTATTACAATGAGCAGTACTTC
>TRBJ2-5|TRBV10-2|.|.
CASSEGSGPYQETQYF
TGCGCCAGCAGTGAAGGTAGCGGCCCTTACCAAGAGACCCAGTACTTC
>TRBJ2-3|TRBV7-7|few|.
CASSAEGGKADTQYF
TGTGCTAGCAGCGCCGAGGGCGGGAAGGCAGATACGCAGTATTTT
>TRBJ2-5|TRBV4-1|.|.
CASNRLWGTYNEQYF
TGCGCCAGCAATCGGTTGTGGGGGACCTACAATGAGCAGTACTTC
>TRBJ2-1|TRBV20-1|.|.
CSARHTRRGLYNEQFF
TGCAGTGCTCGCCACACCCGGCGGGGTCTCTACAATGAGCAGTTCTTC
>TRBJ1-1|TRBV15|.|.
CATSRASRNTEAFF
TGTGCCACCAGCAGAGCTTCCAGAAACACTGAAGCTTTCTTT
>TRBJ2-1|TRBV6-4|.|.
CASSDGGGSGNNEQFF
TGTGCCAGCAGTGACGGAGGCGGATCGGGGAACAATGAGCAGTTCTTC